This T cell receptor beta chain was retrieved from a study of control samples from healthy donors and cancer patients. CDR3 size: 15 residues. Per germline, CDR1 SNHLY and CDR2 FYNNEI. V was clipped by 7 bases and J by 0 bases, with 16 bases between them. The assay was immunoSEQ multiplex PCR, and TCRdb's table has in-frame clones only and misses some. The table includes 100,000 to 150,000 clones, 70% to 90% detected once. Sequencing input: blood. The receptor was isolated from a man aged 50-60 years in good health. This chain joins TRBV2 and TRBJ2-7; the D is unclear. The CDR3 spells CASNKAATSSYEQYF. In DNA form, the CDR3 reads TGTGCCAGCAACAAAGCCGCGACGAGCTCCTACGAGCAGTACTTC.